The entry that follows covers one TCR beta chain sequence. Its antigen is currently unknown. This sample was taken from a study of T cell responses to AZD1222 COVID-19 vaccine. Study-wide background: Both about-4-week and about-12-week second-dose recipients were combined.

TCRdb's copy holds only in-frame clones and misses some; the assay was immunoSEQ multiplex PCR. The table includes approximately 160,000 clones, under 95% detected once. General observations from the study: Seropositive at baseline were only a handful of AZD1222 recipients. Reports indicate that nearly half of spike-specific TCRs are directed at unmutated variant regions. In all cases, repertoires were sampled only after the peak T cell response.

Germline CDR1 MNHEY, CDR2 SVGAGI. With 0 bases removed from V and 6 bases from J, the gap between germline ends came to 11 bases. This CDR3 is 15 amino acids long. The sequence derives from an adult in good health. The V call is TRBV6-5, the J call TRBJ2-2; D is uncertain. This material consisted of peripheral blood, taken on day 0 of AZD1222 vaccination. Here the CDR3 DNA reads TGTGCCAGCAGTTACTCAGGCACCGGCGCCGGGGAGCTGTTTTTT. This translates into CASSYSGTGAGELFF.